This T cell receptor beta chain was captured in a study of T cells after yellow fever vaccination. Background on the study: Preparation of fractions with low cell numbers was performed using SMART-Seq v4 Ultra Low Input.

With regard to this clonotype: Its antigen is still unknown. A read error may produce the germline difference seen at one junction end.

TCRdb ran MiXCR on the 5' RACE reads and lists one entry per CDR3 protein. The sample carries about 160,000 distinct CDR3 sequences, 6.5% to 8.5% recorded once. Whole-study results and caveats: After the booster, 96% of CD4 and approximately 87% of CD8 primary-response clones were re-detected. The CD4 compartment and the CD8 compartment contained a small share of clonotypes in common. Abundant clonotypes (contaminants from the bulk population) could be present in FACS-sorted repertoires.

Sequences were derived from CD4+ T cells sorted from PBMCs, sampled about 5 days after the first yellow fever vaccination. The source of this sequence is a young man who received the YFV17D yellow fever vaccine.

The CDR3, as DNA: TGTGCCAGCAGTCACTCCGGGACAGGGGGATCCTACGAGCAGTACTTC. Amino acids: CASSHSGTGGSYEQYF. The rearrangement links TRBV6-2 or TRBV6-3 to TRBJ2-7; 11 bases agree with TRBD1. The CDR3 extends over 16 amino acids. Germline V CDR1 and CDR2: MNHEY, SVGEGT.